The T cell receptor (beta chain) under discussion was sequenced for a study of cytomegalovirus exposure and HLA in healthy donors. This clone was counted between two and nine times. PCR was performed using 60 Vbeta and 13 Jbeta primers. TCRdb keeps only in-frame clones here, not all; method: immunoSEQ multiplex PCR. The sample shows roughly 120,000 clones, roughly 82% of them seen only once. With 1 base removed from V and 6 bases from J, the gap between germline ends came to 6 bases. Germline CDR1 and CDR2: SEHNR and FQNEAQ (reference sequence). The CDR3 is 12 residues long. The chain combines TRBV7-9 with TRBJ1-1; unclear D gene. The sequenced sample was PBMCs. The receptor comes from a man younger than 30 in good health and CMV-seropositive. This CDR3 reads CASSLGQAEAFF. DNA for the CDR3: TGTGCCAGCAGCTTAGGGCAGGCTGAAGCTTTCTTT.